Shown below are 23 T cell receptor beta chains from a single sample sequenced in a study of PD-L1 blockade in urothelial cancer. Sample time point: pretreatment peripheral blood. This table comes from immunoSEQ multiplex PCR, and its TCRdb copy is limited to in-frame clones, with some not included. Of around 45,000 clones listed, 80% are singletons. This sample comprised PBMCs, obtained around atezolizumab (anti-PD-L1) treatment. These TCRs come from a man in his 60s with urothelial cancer.

This chain links TRBV28 with TRBJ2-7; D might be TRBD1 (6 bases). V was cut by 7 bases and J by 5 bases, with 24 bases left in between. Germline V gives CDR1 MDHEN, CDR2 SYDVKM. CDR3 length: 16 amino acids. CDR3 amino acids: CASTESPGQRVHEQYF. CDR3 in DNA: TGTGCCAGCACCGAGTCACCGGGACAAAGGGTCCACGAGCAGTACTTC. The full variable domain, its missing parts supplied by reference TRBV28 and TRBJ2-7, is DVKVTQSSRYLVKRTGEKVFLECVQDMDHENMFWYRQDPGLGLRLIYFSYDVKMKEKGDIPEGYSVSREKKERFSLILESASTNQTSMYLCASTESPGQRVHEQYFGPGTRLTVT.

The rearrangement links TRBV19 to TRBJ2-1, with 10 bases identical to TRBD2. The V and J ends lost 2 bases and 9 bases, in that order; junction bases with no gene match: 7. The CDR3 has 15 amino acids. Germline V gives CDR1 LNHDA, CDR2 SQIVND (reference sequence). The CDR3 loop is CASSITSSGRGEQFF. The CDR3 bases are TGTGCCAGTAGTATAACCTCTAGCGGGAGAGGTGAGCAGTTCTTC.

The chain has TRBV19 and TRBJ2-3, with 7 bases matching TRBD1. Germline assignment: CDR1 LNHDA and CDR2 SQIVND (reference sequence). With 6 bases clipped from V and 2 bases from J, the junction kept 5 bases outside the gene matches. The CDR3 totals 14 residues. The CDR3 loop is CASRDRVHTDTQYF. The CDR3 nucleotides read TGTGCCAGTAGAGACAGGGTCCACACAGATACGCAGTATTTT.

The chain links TRBV9 to TRBJ2-1, with TRBD1 as a possible D gene (6 bases). The CDR3 sequence is 14 residues long. Germline V gene data show CDR1 as SGDLS and CDR2 as YYNGEE. Trimming stripped 4 bases from V and 2 bases from J, with 10 bases between. CDR3 sequence: CASSFGQPYNEQFF. CDR3 nucleotides: TGTGCCAGCAGCTTCGGACAGCCCTACAATGAGCAGTTCTTC. The whole variable domain, filled in from reference TRBV9 and TRBJ2-1, reads DSGVTQTPKHLITATGQRVTLRCSPRSGDLSVYWYQQSLDQGLQFLIQYYNGEERAKGNILERFSAQQFPDLHSELNLSSLELGDSALYFCASSFGQPYNEQFFGPGTRLTVL.

The chain joins TRBV28 to TRBJ1-4, with 9 bases aligning to TRBD1. The CDR3 is made up of 15 amino acids. With 7 bases clipped from V and 7 bases from J, the junction kept 10 bases outside the gene matches. The germline V gene has CDR1 MDHEN and CDR2 SYDVKM. In DNA form, the CDR3 reads TGTGCCAGCAACCCCTCCGGGACAGGGCGTGAAAAACTGTTTTTT. It yields the protein CASNPSGTGREKLFF. The full variable domain, in which reference TRBV28 and TRBJ1-4 provide the parts outside the CDR3, is DVKVTQSSRYLVKRTGEKVFLECVQDMDHENMFWYRQDPGLGLRLIYFSYDVKMKEKGDIPEGYSVSREKKERFSLILESASTNQTSMYLCASNPSGTGREKLFFGSGTQLSVL.

This chain joins TRBV12-5 and TRBJ1-1; D might be TRBD1 (5 bases). The CDR3 is 14 amino acids. CDR1 LGHNT and CDR2 FRNRAP come from the germline V gene. V lost 5 bases and J 2 bases, leaving 12 bases between the germline ends. The DNA of the CDR3 is TGTGCTAGTGGTCCCGGGGGATACAACACTGAAGCTTTCTTT. Residues: CASGPGGYNTEAFF.

CDR3 sequence (DNA): TGTGCCAGCAGACCACAGGGAGAATATGGCTACACCTTC. Its protein is CASRPQGEYGYTF. The rearrangement joins TRBV27 to TRBJ1-2, with D perhaps matching TRBD1 (6 bases). CDR1 is MNHEY, CDR2 SMNVEV, per germline (reference sequence). CDR3 length equals 13 residues. V was shortened by 6 bases and J by 5 bases, with 13 bases between the two germline ends.

The V call is TRBV5-1, the J call TRBJ2-5; 7 positions match TRBD1. From germline, CDR1 is SGHRS and CDR2 YFSETQ. There are 14 residues in the CDR3. J lost 5 bases, V lost 0 bases, and 4 bases had no gene match. Written as DNA, the CDR3 is TGCGCCAGCAGCTTGGGTACAGGGGCTGAGACCCAGTACTTC. Its protein product is CASSLGTGAETQYF.

This clone was seen only a few times. This rearrangement joins TRBV11-2 to TRBJ1-1; 7 nucleotides match TRBD1. Per the germline V gene, CDR1 is SGHAT and CDR2 is FQNNGV. Unmatched junction bases numbered 4, after V lost 4 bases and J lost 5 bases. This CDR3 region has 13 residues. CDR3 nucleotide sequence: TGTGCCAGCAGCTGGGGGACAGATACTGAAGCTTTCTTT. It is translated as CASSWGTDTEAFF.

CDR3 in DNA: TGTGCCAGCAGTTCGGACTCGAACACCGGGGAGCTGTTTTTT. Amino acid sequence: CASSSDSNTGELFF. The chain combines TRBV28 with TRBJ2-2; the D gene is possibly TRBD2 (5 bases). This CDR3 has 14 residues. V lost 4 bases and J lost 0, with 6 bases in between. The germline gives CDR1 MDHEN, CDR2 SYDVKM.

V gene TRBV28 combines with J gene TRBJ1-2, with a possible D match to TRBD1 (5 bases). V lost 6 bases and J lost 7, with 27 bases in between. CDR3 length equals 17 residues. Germline V gene data show CDR1 as MDHEN and CDR2 as SYDVKM. The DNA for the CDR3 is TGTGCCAGCAGCTCCCCCGGGGGGGGACTCTTTCTAGGTGGCTACACCTTC. Encoded protein: CASSSPGGGLFLGGYTF.

The chain employs TRBV10-3 and TRBJ1-2; D is unresolved. Germline V gives CDR1 ENHRY, CDR2 SYGVKD. Trimming cost V 6 bases and J 7 bases, with 21 bases left between them. The CDR3 length is 15 residues. The CDR3 bases are TGTGCCATCAGGGACCTAGAAAGACTAATGGGTGGCTACACCTTC. This sequence encodes CAIRDLERLMGGYTF.

The chain links TRBV7-6 to TRBJ2-1; 7 bases are shared with TRBD2. The CDR3 runs 16 residues. V shed 5 bases and J 6 bases; nucleotides not matched to a gene: 13. Germline values: CDR1 SGHVS, CDR2 FNYEAQ. CDR3 protein: CASSPYEGGFFNEQFF. Written as DNA, the CDR3 is TGTGCCAGCAGCCCATATGAGGGAGGGTTCTTCAATGAGCAGTTCTTC.

The chain employs TRBV18 and TRBJ2-1; no reliable D call. The V gene lost 3 bases and the J gene lost 7 bases, with 10 bases spanning the gap. Germline V gene lookup returns CDR1 KGHSH and CDR2 LQKENI. The CDR3 is 13 residues long. The chain's CDR3 is CASSPTGRNEQFF. CDR3 in DNA: TGTGCCAGCTCACCCACGGGTCGTAATGAGCAGTTCTTC.

Of note for this clone: One end of the junction is discordant with germline, which a read error may explain. The chain is built from TRBV7-7 and TRBJ2-1; 7 positions match TRBD2. The CDR3 runs 14 residues. CDR1 SSHAT and CDR2 FNYEAQ come from the germline V gene (reference sequence). This CDR3 is CASSLSGGHNEQFF. CDR3 coding DNA: TGTGCTAGCAGCTTATCGGGAGGCCACAATGAGCAGTTCTTC.

This chain uses TRBV7-6 with TRBJ2-1, with TRBD2 matching 7 bases. Per the germline V gene, CDR1 is SGHVS and CDR2 is FNYEAQ. The CDR3 has 12 residues. This CDR3 reads CASRGRANEQFF. The CDR3 coding sequence is TGTGCGAGTCGGGGGAGGGCAAATGAGCAGTTCTTC.

This rearrangement joins TRBV7-2 to TRBJ1-4, with a weak D call TRBD1 (5 bases). The CDR3 contains 15 residues. CDR1 is SGHTA, CDR2 FQGNSA, per germline. The V end lost 8 bases, the J end lost 1 base, and 14 bases lay between the germline ends. CDR3 residues: CASSRSGQTNEKLFF. The CDR3 DNA reads TGTGCCAGCTCGAGATCCGGACAAACTAATGAAAAACTGTTTTTT.

The chain combines TRBV10-3 with TRBJ2-2, with D possibly TRBD2 on 5 matching bases. V was shortened by 3 bases and J by 1 base, with 6 bases between the two germline ends. CDR3 size: 14 residues. Germline V gene lookup returns CDR1 ENHRY and CDR2 SYGVKD. For the CDR3, the DNA is TGTGCCATCAGTGACCGGGGGAACACCGGGGAGCTGTTTTTT. It codes for CAISDRGNTGELFF.

The chain recombines TRBV5-8 with TRBJ2-3; a possible D gene is TRBD1 (6 bases). Germline assignment: CDR1 SGHTS and CDR2 YDEGEE. The V gene lost 4 bases and the J gene lost 1 base, with 13 bases spanning the gap. The CDR3 covers 15 residues. This CDR3 is CASSGPGARTDTQYF. The CDR3 nucleotides are TGTGCCAGCAGCGGACCAGGGGCCCGCACAGATACGCAGTATTTT.

The gene calls are TRBV7-2 and TRBJ2-7, with 8 nucleotides matching TRBD1. The CDR3 length is 14 residues. Trimming at V came to 5 bases and at J to 1 base, leaving 4 bases not matched to a gene. The V gene's germline CDR1 is SGHTA and CDR2 FQGNSA. The CDR3 protein is CASSPQGGSYEQYF. CDR3 coding DNA: TGTGCCAGCAGCCCACAGGGGGGTTCCTACGAGCAGTACTTC.

V and J are TRBV5-1 and TRBJ2-4; 8 positions match TRBD1. Germline V CDR1 and CDR2: SGHRS, YFSETQ. V lost 4 bases, J lost 3 bases, and 6 bases stayed unmatched. The CDR3 totals 15 residues. In nucleotides, the CDR3 is TGCGCCAGCAGCCATGGACAGGGTGGCAAAAACATTCAGTACTTC. This codes for CASSHGQGGKNIQYF.

The chain joins TRBV19 to TRBJ2-1; 7 positions match TRBD1. Germline CDR1 LNHDA, CDR2 SQIVND (reference sequence). The CDR3 is made up of 13 amino acids. The junction had 6 bases not matched to a gene; V was cut back by 6 bases and J by 7 bases. The CDR3 sequence: CASSRLRGNEQFF. DNA for the CDR3: TGTGCCAGTAGCCGTCTCAGGGGGAATGAGCAGTTCTTC.

In this sample, this clone turned up once. This chain links TRBV28 with TRBJ2-7; 9 bases are shared with TRBD1. V shed 6 bases and J 4 bases; nucleotides not matched to a gene: 7. Germline loops: CDR1 MDHEN, CDR2 SYDVKM. The CDR3 runs 14 residues. The CDR3 DNA sequence: TGTGCCAGCAGAGAGAGCGGGACAGGGTACGAGCAGTACTTC. This translates into CASRESGTGYEQYF.